Below are 29 T cell receptor beta chains sequenced from a single sample in a study of blood T cell repertoires in COVID-19. Here immunoSEQ multiplex PCR was the method, and the copy in TCRdb shows in-frame clones only, minus some. The data show fewer than 120,000 clones, over 60% seen once. Sequencing input: peripheral blood. These receptors all come from a woman at least 80 years old with acute or convalescent COVID-19.

The chain uses TRBV18 and TRBJ1-5; possibly TRBD1 for D (5 bases). V was shortened by 3 bases and J by 0 bases, with 9 bases between the two germline ends. Per the germline V gene, CDR1 is KGHSH and CDR2 is LQKENI. The CDR3 sequence is 15 residues long. The CDR3 sequence: CASSPNQGSNQPQHF. The CDR3 nucleotides are TGTGCCAGCTCACCTAATCAGGGTAGCAATCAGCCCCAGCATTTT.

This chain uses TRBV6-8 with TRBJ1-1; tentatively, D is TRBD1 (5 bases). V was trimmed by 10 bases and J by 13 bases, leaving 31 bases between them. Germline V CDR1 and CDR2: MNHGY, SAAAGT. The CDR3 is 15 residues long. CDR3 sequence reads: CATPFPGRKDPKGFF. The CDR3 coding sequence is TGTGCCACCCCCTTCCCAGGGCGAAAGGATCCGAAGGGTTTCTTT.

A few counts support this clone. V is TRBV19 and J is TRBJ1-2; TRBD1 might be the D (5 bases). The ends were cut back, 3 bases at V and 4 bases at J, with 12 bases in the middle. The CDR3 is made up of 14 amino acids. Germline V gives CDR1 LNHDA, CDR2 SQIVND (reference sequence). CDR3 coding DNA: TGTGCCAGTAGTATCCCCAGGGTGGGCTATGGCTACACCTTC. Residues: CASSIPRVGYGYTF.

V is TRBV19 and J is TRBJ1-3; 8 bases are a match to TRBD1. CDR1 and CDR2 (germline): LNHDA, SQIVND (reference sequence). The CDR3 totals 14 residues. Trimming at V came to 6 bases and at J to 2 bases, leaving 3 bases not matched to a gene. The CDR3 region is CASSQDRAGNTIYF. The CDR3 bases are TGTGCCAGTAGCCAGGACAGGGCTGGAAACACCATATATTTT. The variable domain in full, with the rest retrieved from reference TRBV19 and TRBJ1-3, is DGGITQSPKYLFRKEGQNVTLSCEQNLNHDAMYWYRQDPGQGLRLIYYSQIVNDFQKGDIAEGYSVSREKKESFPLTVTSAQKNPTAFYLCASSQDRAGNTIYFGEGSWLTVV.

The chain uses TRBV6-5 and TRBJ2-1; D perhaps matches TRBD1 (6 bases). The CDR3 totals 16 residues. The V end lost 4 bases, the J end lost 9 bases, and 22 bases lay between the germline ends. Germline CDR1 MNHEY, CDR2 SVGAGI. The CDR3 is CASSLSAAGVLGEQFF. The CDR3 DNA sequence: TGTGCCAGCAGTTTATCTGCGGCAGGGGTTCTTGGTGAGCAGTTCTTC.

The chain combines TRBV25-1 with TRBJ1-1; D might be TRBD1 (5 bases). CDR1 MGHDK and CDR2 SYGVNS come from the germline V gene. The CDR3 is 15 amino acids. Trimming cost V 6 bases and J 4 bases, with 18 bases left between them. Written as DNA, the CDR3 is TGTGCCAGCAGGGGACCCTTGGGGGGAAGCACTGAAGCTTTCTTT. The encoded protein is CASRGPLGGSTEAFF.

The rearrangement joins TRBV3-1 (or the pseudogene TRBV3-2) to TRBJ2-1, with 10 nucleotides matching TRBD2. In germline, CDR1 is LGHDT, CDR2 YNNKEL (reference sequence). The CDR3 spans 16 residues. V was clipped by 4 bases and J by 6 bases; unmatched bases: 9. CDR3: CASSLRTSGPLNEQFF. The CDR3 nucleotides are TGTGCCAGCAGCCTTCGGACTAGCGGCCCCCTCAATGAGCAGTTCTTC.

The chain couples TRBV10-3 to TRBJ2-7, with TRBD1 identical over 8 bases. CDR1 and CDR2 (germline): ENHRY, SYGVKD. With V trimmed by 5 bases and J by 6 bases, 6 bases remained unmatched. The CDR3 loop spans 13 amino acids. CDR3 protein: CAISQGALAEQYF. The CDR3 nucleotides read TGTGCCATCAGTCAGGGGGCGCTGGCCGAGCAGTACTTC.

This rearrangement joins TRBV3-1 (or the pseudogene TRBV3-2) to TRBJ1-1; D is undetermined. The CDR3 sequence is 11 residues long. Looked up from germline, CDR1 is LGHDT and CDR2 is YNNKEL (reference sequence). Trimming left V 1 base short and J 11 bases short, with 8 bases between. The chain's CDR3 is CASSQGGNAFF. The CDR3 DNA is TGTGCCAGCAGCCAAGGAGGGAATGCTTTCTTT.

The chain joins TRBV2 to TRBJ2-2; 8 nucleotides line up with TRBD1. Losses at the gene ends were 9 bases for V and 2 bases for J; bases not matched to a gene: 2. CDR3 size: 13 residues. CDR1 and CDR2 from the germline V gene are SNHLY and FYNNEI. The CDR3 reads CASGQGNTGELFF. The DNA of the CDR3 is TGTGCCAGTGGACAGGGCAACACCGGGGAGCTGTTTTTT.

The chain employs TRBV7-2 and TRBJ1-5, with 10 bases lining up with TRBD1. There are 14 residues in the CDR3. Germline V gives CDR1 SGHTA, CDR2 FQGNSA. V was clipped by 7 bases and J by 5 bases; unmatched bases: 5. The CDR3 DNA follows: TGTGCCAGCACCCGCGGGACAGGGGATCAGCCCCAGCATTTT. It codes for CASTRGTGDQPQHF.

The table lists this clone with a few counts. This sequence joins TRBV6-6 and TRBJ2-7; 9 bases line up with TRBD1. This CDR3 has 14 residues. Germline V gene sequence: CDR1 MNHNY, CDR2 SVGAGI (reference sequence). The J segment lost 2 bases and the V segment lost 7 bases, leaving 6 bases of the junction unmatched. The CDR3 coding sequence is TGTGCCAGCAAAACAGGGGGCGTACCCTACGAGCAGTACTTC. Translating it yields CASKTGGVPYEQYF.

This clone was observed a few times. This chain's CDR3 is CASMRETQYF. The CDR3 DNA is TGTGCCAGCATGAGAGAGACCCAGTACTTC. This chain links TRBV28 with TRBJ2-5, with D hard to call. Trimming pared 7 bases from V and 4 bases from J, leaving 4 bases between. The CDR3 is 10 residues long. The germline V gene has CDR1 MDHEN and CDR2 SYDVKM.

The V call is TRBV5-1, the J call TRBJ2-1; 10 bases map to TRBD2. Germline CDR1 SGHRS, CDR2 YFSETQ. V shed 5 bases and J 4 bases; nucleotides not matched to a gene: 6. This CDR3 region has 15 residues. This chain's CDR3 is CASSYSGGAYNEQFF. Here the CDR3 DNA reads TGCGCCAGCAGTTACAGCGGGGGGGCGTACAATGAGCAGTTCTTC.

The chain recombines TRBV7-6 with TRBJ1-6; 12 bases are a match to TRBD1. Germline V gene sequence: CDR1 SGHVS, CDR2 FNYEAQ. The junction had 6 bases not matched to a gene; V was cut back by 0 bases and J by 6 bases. This CDR3 contains 18 residues. DNA for the CDR3: TGTGCCAGCAGCTTAGCCGGGACAGGGGGCAGGATTAATTCACCCCTCCACTTT. This translates into CASSLAGTGGRINSPLHF. Full variable domain (missing parts from reference TRBV7-6 and TRBJ1-6): GAGVSQSPRYKVTKRGQDVALRCDPISGHVSLYWYRQALGQGPEFLTYFNYEAQQDKSGLPNDRFSAERPEGSISTLTIQRTEQRDSAMYRCASSLAGTGGRINSPLHFGNGTRLTVT.

As to this clone: Other nucleotide sequences from this sample produce the same CDR3. The chain has TRBV19 and TRBJ1-1; D ambiguous. The germline gives CDR1 LNHDA, CDR2 SQIVND (reference sequence). This CDR3 contains 12 residues. The V end lost 8 bases, the J end lost 4 bases, and 11 bases lay between the germline ends. In DNA form, the CDR3 reads TGTGCCAGTGGGAGATGGGGCACTGAAGCTTTCTTT. Translation gives CASGRWGTEAFF.

This sequence joins TRBV4-1 and TRBJ1-3, with 7 bases identical to TRBD1. The V and J ends lost 5 bases and 0 bases, in that order; junction bases with no gene match: 7. The CDR3 is 16 amino acids. Germline CDR1 and CDR2: MGHRA and YSYEKL. CDR3 DNA: TGCGCCAGCAGCGGGACAGTCCTTAGCTCTGGAAACACCATATATTTT. This translates into CASSGTVLSSGNTIYF.

The chain is built from TRBV18 and TRBJ1-1; D might be TRBD1 (6 bases). Germline-derived CDR1 and CDR2 are KGHSH and LQKENI. The CDR3 extends over 13 amino acids. V was pared by 3 bases and J by 11 bases, with 16 bases between. For the CDR3, the DNA is TGTGCCAGCTCACCCCCCGGGACAAAGAGCGCTTTCTTT. Its translation is CASSPPGTKSAFF.

The V gene is TRBV5-6, the J gene TRBJ2-7, with 7 positions matching TRBD1. Germline V lookup: CDR1 SGHDT, CDR2 YYEEEE. V was clipped by 2 bases and J by 4 bases; unmatched bases: 12. The CDR3 extends over 16 amino acids. The chain's CDR3 is CASSFWPRRGLYEQYF. CDR3 nucleotide sequence: TGTGCCAGCAGCTTTTGGCCCAGAAGGGGGCTTTACGAGCAGTACTTC.

The gene calls are TRBV6-2 or TRBV6-3 and TRBJ2-5; no definite D call. Germline V CDR1 and CDR2: MNHEY, SVGEGT. The CDR3 loop spans 12 amino acids. V was pared by 6 bases and J by 4 bases, with 9 bases between. The CDR3 sequence: CASSQVRETQYF. The CDR3, as DNA: TGTGCCAGCAGCCAAGTTAGAGAGACCCAGTACTTC.

This chain links TRBV7-6 with TRBJ2-7; tentative D call: TRBD2 (5 bases). Trimming pared 1 base from V and 3 bases from J, leaving 22 bases between. Germline V gives CDR1 SGHVS, CDR2 FNYEAQ. The CDR3 length is 18 residues. The CDR3 DNA follows: TGTGCCAGCAGCTTAGATGGAGGAGGCGGAACTCACCACTACGAGCAGTACTTC. This translates into CASSLDGGGGTHHYEQYF.

The chain is built from TRBV30 and TRBJ2-7; 15 nucleotides match TRBD2. The CDR3 covers 18 residues. Losses at the gene ends were 2 bases for V and 0 bases for J; bases not matched to a gene: 8. Per germline, CDR1 GTSNPN and CDR2 SVGIG (reference sequence). CDR3 nucleotides: TGTGCCTGGAGTCCAACAGGACTAGCGGGAGGGAGCTCCTACGAGCAGTACTTC. Its protein product is CAWSPTGLAGGSSYEQYF.

The rearrangement joins TRBV7-2 to TRBJ2-1; TRBD2 matches 7 bases. Trimming took 1 base from V and 0 from J; bases not matched to a gene: 9. The CDR3 has 18 residues. The germline V gene encodes CDR1 SGHTA and CDR2 FQGNSA. The CDR3 sequence: CASSLEMTGLGSYNEQFF. The CDR3 region has the DNA TGTGCCAGCAGCTTAGAAATGACCGGACTAGGCTCCTACAATGAGCAGTTCTTC.

The chain joins TRBV11-2 to TRBJ2-1; no firm D call. CDR1 and CDR2 from the germline V gene are SGHAT and FQNNGV. V shed 6 bases and J shed 8 bases, with 23 bases lying between them. The CDR3 is 16 amino acids. This CDR3 is CASSYSGSRGVYEQFF. Here the CDR3 DNA reads TGTGCCAGCAGTTATTCCGGGTCTAGAGGCGTTTATGAGCAGTTCTTC.

This clone was counted between two and nine times. This chain connects TRBV5-4 to TRBJ1-6; D remains ambiguous. The CDR3 length is 14 residues. Germline lookup yields CDR1 SGHNT and CDR2 YYREEE (reference sequence). The ends were cut back, 3 bases at V and 6 bases at J, with 10 bases in the middle. CDR3 amino acids: CASSSSGVNSPLHF. For the CDR3, the DNA is TGTGCCAGCAGCTCGAGCGGGGTTAATTCACCCCTCCACTTT.

The chain employs TRBV5-4 and TRBJ2-7; 7 bases fit TRBD1. Per germline, CDR1 SGHNT and CDR2 YYREEE (reference sequence). The V and J ends lost 3 bases and 3 bases, in that order; junction bases with no gene match: 6. This CDR3 spans 14 amino acids. The CDR3 region has the DNA TGTGCCAGCAGCTCCAGGGGGACCTTCTACGAGCAGTACTTC. This encodes CASSSRGTFYEQYF.

In regard to this clone: Other DNA sequences within the sample encode an identical CDR3. The J gene is TRBJ1-5, the V gene TRBV7-9; 7 bases align to TRBD1. The CDR3 is made up of 15 amino acids. J was trimmed by 3 bases and V by 1 base; bases with no gene match: 3. The germline V gene encodes CDR1 SEHNR and CDR2 FQNEAQ (reference sequence). This CDR3 is CASSLGTGNNQPQHF. CDR3 bases: TGTGCCAGCAGCTTAGGGACAGGCAACAATCAGCCCCAGCATTTT.

This chain connects TRBV29-1 to TRBJ1-5, with 7 bases identical to TRBD1. Germline CDR1 SQVTM, CDR2 ANQGSEA. This CDR3 has 15 amino acids. The V segment lost 5 bases and the J segment 7 bases; nucleotides outside the gene matches: 14. CDR3 region: CSVPQYPGQKQPQHF. CDR3 DNA: TGCAGCGTTCCGCAGTATCCGGGACAGAAACAGCCCCAGCATTTT.

This clone showed up just once. The genes are TRBV5-1 and TRBJ1-2; D is unclear. Germline V gives CDR1 SGHRS, CDR2 YFSETQ. The CDR3 loop spans 15 amino acids. V was pared by 0 bases and J by 2 bases, with 11 bases between. CDR3 nucleotides: TGCGCCAGCAGCTTGGCCTTGGGAGGGAACTATGGCTACACCTTC. Encoded protein: CASSLALGGNYGYTF.